This T cell receptor (beta chain) originates from a study of a mutant IDH1 vaccine in newly diagnosed glioma. Overall study context: Therapy received beforehand was radiotherapy, temozolomide, or both, with most patients given both.

CDR3 length: 15 residues. The junction had 5 bases not matched to a gene; V was cut back by 6 bases and J by 0 bases. Germline CDR1 is MNHEY and CDR2 is SVGAGI. In the case of this clone: The target antigen is unknown.

Using immunoSEQ multiplex PCR, the repertoire was profiled, and TCRdb retains in-frame clones only, with some absent. The sample consists of 25,000 to 30,000 clones, roughly 90% of them appearing once. Indicated time point: week 5, during vaccination. The content of each vaccine dose was 300 ug of mutant IDH1 20-mer peptide, and topical imiquimod accompanied it. Sequencing was performed on PBMCs, taken from a glioma patient whose treatment included an IDH1 peptide vaccine. This chain connects TRBV6-5 to TRBJ2-1; 7 bases line up with TRBD2. The clonotype comes from a man aged 18 to 30 with glioma. CDR3 sequence (DNA): TGTGCCAGCAGCCGCAGCGGGGCCTCCTACAATGAGCAGTTCTTC. This translates into CASSRSGASYNEQFF.